This TCR beta chain was recorded in a study of regulatory T cells in long-lasting Graves disease. The study's findings and limits: Limited samples may have lowered accuracy.

This clonotype came up many times. What it recognizes is unknown. Arm-PCR of CDR3 regions and iRepertoire HTBI primers were used to build TCR beta libraries. TCRdb ran MiXCR on the multiplex PCR reads and lists one entry per CDR3 protein. The sample yields approximately 360,000 distinct CDR3 sequences, about 12% seen once. Described time point: newly diagnosed GD, antithyroid drugs for less than 3 months. Isolated PBMC RNA provided the starting material for the TCR library. V shed 6 bases and J shed 0 bases, with 14 bases lying between them. CDR1 and CDR2 from the germline V gene are MDHEN and SYDVKM. The CDR3 is 15 amino acids. Another study also made use of these data, one on T cells in Graves' hyperthyroidism and ophthalmopathy. Turning to that study: Those with hyperthyroidism were 18 to 65 years old, newly diagnosed, and ill for under 2 months. RT-PCR in the first round (using the HTBI primer set) targeted the TCR CDR3.

Sequenced here: peripheral blood mononuclear cells (PBMCs), sampled at new diagnosis, from a patient treated with antithyroid drugs. This sequence originates from a woman under 30 with Graves disease. This rearrangement joins TRBV28 to TRBJ2-5; possibly TRBD1 or TRBD2 for D (5 bases each). The CDR3 loop is CASRLVDSNQETQYF. DNA of the CDR3: TGTGCCAGCAGACTAGTAGACAGCAACCAAGAGACCCAGTACTTC.